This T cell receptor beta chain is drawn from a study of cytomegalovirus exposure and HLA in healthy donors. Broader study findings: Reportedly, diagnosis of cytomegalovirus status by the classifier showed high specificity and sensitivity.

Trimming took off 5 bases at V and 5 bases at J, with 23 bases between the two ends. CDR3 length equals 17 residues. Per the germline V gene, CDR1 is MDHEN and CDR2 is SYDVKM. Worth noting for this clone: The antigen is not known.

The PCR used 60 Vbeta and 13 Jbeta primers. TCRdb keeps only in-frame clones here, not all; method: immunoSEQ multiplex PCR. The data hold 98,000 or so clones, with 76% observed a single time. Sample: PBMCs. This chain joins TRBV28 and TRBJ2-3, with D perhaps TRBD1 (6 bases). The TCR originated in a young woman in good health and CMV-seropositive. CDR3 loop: CASSPWKLQGELDTQYF. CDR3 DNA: TGTGCCAGCAGTCCCTGGAAACTACAGGGTGAATTAGATACGCAGTATTTT.